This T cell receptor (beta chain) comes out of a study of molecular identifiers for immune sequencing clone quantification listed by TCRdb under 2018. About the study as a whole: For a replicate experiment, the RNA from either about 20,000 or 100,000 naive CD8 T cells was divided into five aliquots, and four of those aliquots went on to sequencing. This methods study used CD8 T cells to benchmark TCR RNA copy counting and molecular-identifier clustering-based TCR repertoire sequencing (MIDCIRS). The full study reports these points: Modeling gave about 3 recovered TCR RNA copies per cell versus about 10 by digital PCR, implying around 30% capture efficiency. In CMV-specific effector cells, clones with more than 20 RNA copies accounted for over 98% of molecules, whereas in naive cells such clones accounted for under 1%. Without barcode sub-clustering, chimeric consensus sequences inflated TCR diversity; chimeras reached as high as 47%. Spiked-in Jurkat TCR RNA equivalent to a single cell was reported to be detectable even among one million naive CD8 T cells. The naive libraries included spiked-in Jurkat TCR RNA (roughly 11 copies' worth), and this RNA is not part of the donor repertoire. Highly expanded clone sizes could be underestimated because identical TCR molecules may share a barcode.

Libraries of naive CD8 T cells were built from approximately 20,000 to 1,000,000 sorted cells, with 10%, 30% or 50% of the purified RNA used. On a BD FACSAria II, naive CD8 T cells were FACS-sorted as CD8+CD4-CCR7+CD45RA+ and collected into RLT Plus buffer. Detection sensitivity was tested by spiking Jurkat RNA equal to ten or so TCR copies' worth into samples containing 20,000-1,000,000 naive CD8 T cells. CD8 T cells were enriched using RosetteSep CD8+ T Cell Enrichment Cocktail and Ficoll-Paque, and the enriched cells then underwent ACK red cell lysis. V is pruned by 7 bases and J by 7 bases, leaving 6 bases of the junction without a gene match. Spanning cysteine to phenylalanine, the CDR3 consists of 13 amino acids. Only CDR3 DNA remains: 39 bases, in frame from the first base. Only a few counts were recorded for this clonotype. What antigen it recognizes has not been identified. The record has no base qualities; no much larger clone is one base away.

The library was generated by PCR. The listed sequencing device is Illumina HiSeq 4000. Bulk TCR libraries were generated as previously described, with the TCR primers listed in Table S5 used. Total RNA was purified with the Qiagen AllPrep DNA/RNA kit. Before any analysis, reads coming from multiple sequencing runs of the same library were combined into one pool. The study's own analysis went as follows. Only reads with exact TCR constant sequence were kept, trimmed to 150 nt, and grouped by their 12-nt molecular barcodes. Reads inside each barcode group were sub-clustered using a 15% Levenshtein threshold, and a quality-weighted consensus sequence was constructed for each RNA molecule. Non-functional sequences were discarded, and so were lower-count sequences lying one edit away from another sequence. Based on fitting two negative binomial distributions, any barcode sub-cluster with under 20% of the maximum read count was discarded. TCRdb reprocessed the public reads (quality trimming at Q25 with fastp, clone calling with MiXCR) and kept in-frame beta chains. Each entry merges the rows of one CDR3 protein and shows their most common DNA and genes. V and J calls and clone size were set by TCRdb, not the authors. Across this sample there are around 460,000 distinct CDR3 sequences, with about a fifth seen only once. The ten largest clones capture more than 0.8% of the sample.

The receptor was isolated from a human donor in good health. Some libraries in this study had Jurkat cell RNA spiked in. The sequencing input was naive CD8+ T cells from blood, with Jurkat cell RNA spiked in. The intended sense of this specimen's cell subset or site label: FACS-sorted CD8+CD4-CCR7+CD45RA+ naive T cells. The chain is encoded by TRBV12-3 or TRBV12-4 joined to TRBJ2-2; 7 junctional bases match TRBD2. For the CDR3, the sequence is CASTLGGGGELFF. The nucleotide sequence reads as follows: TGTGCCAGCACCCTTGGGGGGGGCGGGGAGCTGTTTTTT.